This T cell receptor beta chain stems from a study of T cells in Graves' hyperthyroidism and ophthalmopathy. Each diagnosis drew on symptoms, thyroxine, TRAb, thyroid ultrasound and orbital computed tomography findings. TCR beta CDR3 region amplification was performed from RNA transcripts. First-round RT-PCR of the TCR CDR3 relied on the HTBI primer set. TCRdb analysed the multiplex PCR reads with MiXCR anew, one entry per CDR3 protein. The sample consists of a few hundred thousand distinct CDR3 sequences, more than 12% of them appearing once. This clonotype was seen many times. The TCR comes from a woman aged 30 to 39 with Graves' ophthalmopathy. The sequencing input was blood.

This CDR3 reads CSARDPLPPNTEAFF. CDR3 coding DNA: TGCAGTGCTAGAGATCCCCTCCCCCCGAACACTGAAGCTTTCTTT. The chain uses TRBV20-1 and TRBJ1-1; D call uncertain. Germline V lookup: CDR1 DFQATT, CDR2 SNEGSKA (reference sequence). This CDR3 is 15 amino acids long. Trimming shortened V by 0 bases and J by 1 base, and 12 bases separated the two germline ends.